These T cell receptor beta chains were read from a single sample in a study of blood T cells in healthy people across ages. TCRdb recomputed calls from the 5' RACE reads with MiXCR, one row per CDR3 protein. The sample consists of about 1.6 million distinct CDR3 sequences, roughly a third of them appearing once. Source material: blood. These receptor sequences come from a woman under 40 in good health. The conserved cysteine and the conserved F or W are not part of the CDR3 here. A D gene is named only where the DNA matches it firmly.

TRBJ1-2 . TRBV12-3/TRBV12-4 ASSQTPSKGYT
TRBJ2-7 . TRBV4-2 ASSQVTSTYEQY
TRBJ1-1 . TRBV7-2 ASSLARRGTEAF
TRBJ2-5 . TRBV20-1 SARGDRFSQETQY
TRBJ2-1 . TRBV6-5 ASRWGAYNEQF
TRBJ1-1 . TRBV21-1 ASSEGSGDTEAF
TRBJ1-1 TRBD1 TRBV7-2 ASSSPDRASTEAF
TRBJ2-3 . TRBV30 AWSTGTRTSTDTQY
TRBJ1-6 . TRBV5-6 ASSLGLSYNSPLH
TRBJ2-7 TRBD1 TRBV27 VSRTGRDEQY